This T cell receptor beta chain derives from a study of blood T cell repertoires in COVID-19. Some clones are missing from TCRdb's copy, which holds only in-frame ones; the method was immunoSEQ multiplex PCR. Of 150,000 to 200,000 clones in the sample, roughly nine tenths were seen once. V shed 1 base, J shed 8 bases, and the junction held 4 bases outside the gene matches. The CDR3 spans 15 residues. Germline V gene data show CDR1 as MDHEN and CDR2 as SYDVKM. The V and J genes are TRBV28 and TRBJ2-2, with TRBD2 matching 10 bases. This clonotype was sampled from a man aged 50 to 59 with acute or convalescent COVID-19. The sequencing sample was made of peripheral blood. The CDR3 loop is CASSLSASGSGELFF. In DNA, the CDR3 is TGTGCCAGCAGTTTATCGGCTAGCGGGAGTGGGGAGCTGTTTTTT.